This T cell receptor (beta chain) was recovered during a study of blood T cell repertoires in COVID-19. Data came from immunoSEQ multiplex PCR; TCRdb stores just in-frame clones and leaves some out. Of 90,000 to 120,000 clones listed, just over 85% are singletons. Germline CDR1 and CDR2: MNHEY and SMNVEV (reference sequence). CDR3 length equals 13 residues. V dropped 4 bases and J dropped 5 bases, with 12 bases sitting between them. This clonotype was sampled from a woman in her forties or fifties who had recovered from COVID-19. Sequencing was done on a sample of PBMCs or T cells enriched from blood (not recorded which). The V gene is TRBV27, the J gene TRBJ2-7; the D gene is possibly TRBD1 (5 bases). The CDR3 sequence is CASSWGPLDEQYF. CDR3 DNA: TGTGCCAGCAGTTGGGGCCCACTGGACGAGCAGTACTTC.